These 24 T cell receptor beta chains were sequenced from one sample in a study of T cells after somatic rescue of genetic block. Profiling relied on immunoSEQ multiplex PCR, and the TCRdb table lists in-frame clones only, not all of them. The table lists some 74,000 clones, approximately 90% of them singletons. Sequencing input: peripheral blood mononuclear cells (PBMCs). The receptors stem from a man aged 30 to 39.

This sequence joins TRBV30 and TRBJ1-1; 7 bases agree with TRBD1. Germline values: CDR1 GTSNPN, CDR2 SVGIG (reference sequence). Unmatched junction bases numbered 3, after V lost 1 base and J lost 4 bases. The CDR3 sequence is 13 residues long. In DNA form, the CDR3 reads TGTGCCTGGAGTGGGCAGGGGGTCACTGAAGCTTTCTTT. Protein product: CAWSGQGVTEAFF.

The chain is built from TRBV6-5 and TRBJ2-7, with 8 bases lining up with TRBD1. CDR3 length: 14 residues. Germline values: CDR1 MNHEY, CDR2 SVGAGI. The V segment lost 6 bases and the J segment 1 base; nucleotides outside the gene matches: 5. The CDR3 sequence is CASSRTGTSYEQYF. The CDR3 coding sequence is TGTGCCAGCAGCAGGACAGGGACTTCCTACGAGCAGTACTTC.

This sequence joins TRBV6-5 and TRBJ2-1; TRBD2 aligns across 8 bases. Germline V gene data show CDR1 as MNHEY and CDR2 as SVGAGI. J gave up 1 base and V 6 bases, and 2 bases lay outside the gene matches. The CDR3 is 14 amino acids. CDR3 in amino acids: CASSVAGSYNEQFF. The CDR3 DNA is TGTGCCAGCAGCGTAGCGGGATCCTACAATGAGCAGTTCTTC.

The chain combines TRBV18 with TRBJ2-7; TRBD2 matches at 7 bases. This CDR3 comprises 14 residues. With 4 bases clipped from V and 7 bases from J, the junction kept 10 bases outside the gene matches. Looked up from germline, CDR1 is KGHSH and CDR2 is LQKENI. The CDR3 region is CASSLLGEGREQYF. CDR3 DNA sequence: TGTGCCAGCTCACTTCTCGGGGAGGGTCGAGAGCAGTACTTC.

The V gene is TRBV5-1, the J gene TRBJ2-1; 9 nucleotides align to TRBD1. The CDR3 has 14 amino acids. Per germline, CDR1 SGHRS and CDR2 YFSETQ. V lost 0 bases and J lost 7; bases outside the gene matches: 2. The CDR3 protein is CASSLAQGANEQFF. The CDR3 bases are TGCGCCAGCAGCTTGGCACAGGGGGCAAATGAGCAGTTCTTC. Using reference TRBV5-1 and TRBJ2-1 for the parts outside the CDR3, the full variable domain is KAGVTQTPRYLIKTRGQQVTLSCSPISGHRSVSWYQQTPGQGLQFLFEYFSETQRNKGNFPGRFSGRQFSNSRSEMNVSTLELGDSALYLCASSLAQGANEQFFGPGTRLTVL.

This clone turned up a few times. The gene calls are TRBV28 and TRBJ2-7, with 9 bases lining up with TRBD2. The trim removed 2 bases at V and 2 bases at J, leaving 1 base unmatched. Looked up from germline, CDR1 is MDHEN and CDR2 is SYDVKM. CDR3 length equals 14 residues. CDR3 in DNA: TGTGCCAGCAGTTTACGCGGGAGGGCCTACGAGCAGTACTTC. This encodes CASSLRGRAYEQYF.

This clone was observed a few times. The DNA of the CDR3 is TGTGCCATCAGTGCTCCGGGGGATACGCAGTATTTT. It specifies CAISAPGDTQYF. The rearrangement uses TRBV10-3 and TRBJ2-3; TRBD2 is a possible D gene (5 bases). V was pared by 4 bases and J by 6 bases, with 8 bases between. The CDR3 loop spans 12 amino acids. CDR1 is ENHRY and CDR2 is SYGVKD in the germline V gene.

This clone occurred once. The chain carries TRBV27 and TRBJ2-7; D is undetermined. Trimming shortened V by 3 bases and J by 0 bases, and 9 bases separated the two germline ends. This CDR3 has 14 residues. CDR1 MNHEY and CDR2 SMNVEV come from the germline V gene (reference sequence). The CDR3 nucleotides are TGTGCCAGCAGTTTGCAAGATAGCTCCTACGAGCAGTACTTC. This encodes CASSLQDSSYEQYF.

The rearrangement joins TRBV10-2 to TRBJ1-4, with D possibly being TRBD1 (6 bases). The CDR3 covers 13 residues. The V gene's germline CDR1 is WSHSY and CDR2 SAAADI. V dropped 5 bases and J dropped 10 bases, with 14 bases sitting between them. The CDR3 is CASSRGEGGKLFF. In nucleotides, the CDR3 is TGCGCCAGCAGTAGAGGCGAGGGGGGAAAACTGTTTTTT.

This clone was observed a few times. J is TRBJ1-1 and V is TRBV5-1, with 8 bases that match TRBD1. The V gene's germline CDR1 is SGHRS and CDR2 YFSETQ. After removal of 0 bases from V and 6 bases from J, the junction contained 7 bases not matched to a gene. CDR3 length: 15 amino acids. This chain's CDR3 is CASSLGTGTSPEAFF. The CDR3, as DNA: TGCGCCAGCAGCTTGGGGACAGGGACCTCTCCTGAAGCTTTCTTT.

The genes are TRBV7-9 and TRBJ2-1, with D perhaps TRBD1 or TRBD2 (5 bases each). Germline-derived CDR1 and CDR2 are SEHNR and FQNEAQ (reference sequence). Trimming took 1 base from V and 5 from J, leaving 12 bases between them. There are 15 residues in the CDR3. The CDR3 nucleotides are TGTGCCAGCAGCTTAGGCCTGGTGGGGGACAATGAGCAGTTCTTC. Translation gives CASSLGLVGDNEQFF.

This chain uses TRBV7-8 with TRBJ2-3; 11 nucleotides align to TRBD2. The CDR3 runs 16 residues. After removal of 4 bases from V and 1 base from J, the junction contained 4 bases not matched to a gene. CDR1 and CDR2 from the germline V gene are SGHVS and FQNEAQ. The CDR3, as DNA: TGTGCCAGCAGCTCTACTAGCGGGGGACGCACAGATACGCAGTATTTT. This encodes CASSSTSGGRTDTQYF.

V usage is TRBV7-9 and J usage is TRBJ2-5; D is undetermined. V was shortened by 1 base and J by 5 bases, with 5 bases between the two germline ends. Germline assignment: CDR1 SEHNR and CDR2 FQNEAQ (reference sequence). There are 12 residues in the CDR3. CDR3: CASSLDWETQYF. Here the CDR3 DNA reads TGTGCCAGCAGCTTAGACTGGGAGACCCAGTACTTC. The complete variable domain, with remaining parts taken from reference TRBV7-9 and TRBJ2-5, reads DTGVSQNPRHKITKRGQNVTFRCDPISEHNRLYWYRQTLGQGPEFLTYFQNEAQLEKSRLLSDRFSAERPKGSFSTLEIQRTEQGDSAMYLCASSLDWETQYFGPGTRLLVL.

The gene calls are TRBV7-2 and TRBJ2-1, with D possibly being TRBD2 (7 bases). Germline assignment: CDR1 SGHTA and CDR2 FQGNSA. The CDR3 is 15 residues long. Trimming pared 3 bases from V and 7 bases from J, leaving 16 bases between. The CDR3 bases are TGTGCCAGCAGCTTCGGGGGGCCCTCTAGGAATGAGCAGTTCTTC. Amino acid sequence: CASSFGGPSRNEQFF.

This clone showed up just a few times. This chain connects TRBV27 to TRBJ1-5; D possibly corresponds to TRBD1 (5 bases). CDR1 and CDR2 from the germline V gene are MNHEY and SMNVEV (reference sequence). The CDR3 length is 16 residues. The ends were cut back, 0 bases at V and 1 base at J, with 10 bases in the middle. CDR3 bases: TGTGCCAGCAGTTTATCGGGGGGTCCCAGCAATCAGCCCCAGCATTTT. This encodes CASSLSGGPSNQPQHF.

CDR3 protein: CASSSQWGYTF. The DNA for the CDR3 is TGTGCCAGCAGTTCTCAGTGGGGCTACACCTTC. The chain carries TRBV6-5 and TRBJ1-2; the D is unclear. CDR3 length: 11 amino acids. Trimming took off 4 bases at V and 8 bases at J, with 8 bases between the two ends. Germline assignment: CDR1 MNHEY and CDR2 SVGAGI.

The J gene is TRBJ1-4, the V gene TRBV18; no firm D call. CDR3 length equals 15 residues. The ends were cut back, 1 base at V and 4 bases at J, with 10 bases in the middle. The V gene's germline CDR1 is KGHSH and CDR2 LQKENI. This CDR3 is CASSPRLGDNEKLFF. In DNA, the CDR3 is TGTGCCAGCTCACCACGACTCGGCGATAATGAAAAACTGTTTTTT.

The CDR3 bases are TGTGCCAGCAGTAGTTGGGGCGGGAACGAGCAGTACTTC. This encodes CASSSWGGNEQYF. The chain has TRBV2 and TRBJ2-7, with D perhaps matching TRBD2 (6 bases). The V gene's germline CDR1 is SNHLY and CDR2 FYNNEI. The CDR3 has 13 amino acids. Between the trimmed V and J ends, which lost 5 bases and 5 bases, there was a span of 13 bases.

The genes are TRBV15 and TRBJ2-5, with D possibly being TRBD1 (5 bases). The J call is uncertain, as TRBJ2-7 better fits the DNA end. The CDR3 extends over 17 amino acids. Germline assignment: CDR1 LNHNV and CDR2 YYDKDF (reference sequence). CDR3 region: CATSRDPVGQGLYEQYF. DNA of the CDR3: TGTGCCACCAGCAGAGATCCAGTAGGGCAGGGCCTCTACGAGCAGTACTTC.

The V gene is TRBV28, the J gene TRBJ2-1; the D gene is possibly TRBD2 (6 bases). CDR3 length: 16 amino acids. CDR1 is MDHEN and CDR2 is SYDVKM in the germline V gene. Trimming took 2 bases from V and 4 from J, leaving 15 bases between them. CDR3 DNA: TGTGCCAGCAGTTTAGGCGGAGCGGGTCTTTACAATGAGCAGTTCTTC. Translation gives CASSLGGAGLYNEQFF.

The J gene is TRBJ1-1, the V gene TRBV25-1; D uncertain. This CDR3 region has 13 residues. Germline V gives CDR1 MGHDK, CDR2 SYGVNS. V lost 4 bases and J 1 base, leaving 7 bases between the germline ends. CDR3 protein: CASSGPGNTEAFF. The CDR3 nucleotides read TGTGCCAGCAGTGGTCCCGGGAACACTGAAGCTTTCTTT.

The rearrangement uses TRBV4-1 and TRBJ2-7; TRBD1 matches 8 bases. Germline V gene lookup returns CDR1 MGHRA and CDR2 YSYEKL. With 4 bases clipped from V and 1 base from J, the junction kept 3 bases outside the gene matches. There are 14 residues in the CDR3. Here the CDR3 reads CASSRDRRSYEQYF. DNA for the CDR3: TGCGCCAGCAGCCGGGACAGGCGATCCTACGAGCAGTACTTC.

This chain connects TRBV30 to TRBJ1-5; D possibly corresponds to TRBD1 (6 bases). Germline CDR1 is GTSNPN and CDR2 is SVGIG (reference sequence). There are 15 residues in the CDR3. The V end was cut by 0 bases, the J end by 5 bases, with 14 bases between. CDR3 residues: CAWSVTGLADQPQHF. In DNA form, the CDR3 reads TGTGCCTGGAGTGTAACAGGGCTAGCGGATCAGCCCCAGCATTTT.

The gene calls are TRBV21-1 and TRBJ2-3; TRBD2, the table's D call, lacks a check against the DNA. TRBV21-1 is a known pseudogene. The CDR3 totals 16 residues. DNA for the CDR3: TGTGCCAGCAGCACCCGGGACTGTACCGGCACAGATACGCAGTATTTT. Protein product: CASSTRDCTGTDTQYF.